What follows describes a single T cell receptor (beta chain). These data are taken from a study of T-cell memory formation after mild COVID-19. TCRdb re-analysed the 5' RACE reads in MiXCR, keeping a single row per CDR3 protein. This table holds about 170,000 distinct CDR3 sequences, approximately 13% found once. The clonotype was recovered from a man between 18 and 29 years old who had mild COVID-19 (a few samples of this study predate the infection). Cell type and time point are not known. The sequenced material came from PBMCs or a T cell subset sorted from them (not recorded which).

The CDR3: CASSQEPGTITTEAYEQYF. The CDR3 DNA reads as TGCGCCAGCAGCCAAGAGCCCGGGACTATCACCACCGAGGCCTACGAGCAGTACTTC. The V gene is TRBV4-1, the J gene TRBJ2-7, with TRBD2 matching 7 bases. The CDR3 totals 19 residues. From germline, CDR1 is MGHRA and CDR2 YSYEKL. The trim removed 0 bases at V and 2 bases at J, leaving 16 bases unmatched.